Below are 10 T cell receptor beta chains sequenced from a single sample in a study of a mutant IDH1 vaccine in newly diagnosed glioma (dated by TCRdb to the early 2020s). Explained via the paper, the time point label denotes: week 47, end of study. Every vaccine dose consisted of 300 ug of a 20-mer mutant IDH1 peptide in Montanide, administered subcutaneously together with topical imiquimod. These receptors are not linked to any known antigen. Library generation was performed with the immunoSEQ multiplex PCR assay. Imported from immuneACCESS, the table was reduced by TCRdb to in-frame sequences with V and J called. These copies leave out some clones; in studies compared against another copy, an unresolved V gene accounts for under half, and the cause of the remainder is not known. This sample lists about 36,000 clones; 75% were detected once. Around 8.9% of the sample lies in the top ten. This specimen was PBMCs, taken from a glioma patient whose treatment included an IDH1 peptide vaccine. These receptors were collected from a man aged 40-55 years with glioma.

Here the CDR3 reads CASSPDHGQETQYF. CDR3 DNA sequence: TGTGCCAGCAGCCCCGACCACGGACAAGAGACCCAGTACTTC. This chain connects TRBV7-2 to TRBJ2-5; no clear D. Per the germline V gene, CDR1 is SGHTA and CDR2 is FQGNSA. This CDR3 spans 14 amino acids. V was clipped by 5 bases and J by 2 bases, with 12 bases between them.

This clone was counted a single time. The chain uses TRBV25-1 and TRBJ1-5; possible D gene TRBD1, 5 bases. The CDR3 is 14 amino acids. Germline CDR1 MGHDK, CDR2 SYGVNS. V lost 1 base and J 5 bases, leaving 9 bases between the germline ends. The CDR3 sequence is CASSEFGGDQPQHF. The CDR3 coding sequence is TGTGCCAGCAGTGAATTTGGGGGGGATCAGCCCCAGCATTTT. The full variable domain, its missing parts supplied by reference TRBV25-1 and TRBJ1-5, is EADIYQTPRYLVIGTGKKITLECSQTMGHDKMYWYQQDPGMELHLIHYSYGVNSTEKGDLSSESTVSRIRTEHFPLTLESARPSHTSQYLCASSEFGGDQPQHFGDGTRLSIL.

This rearrangement joins TRBV29-1 to TRBJ1-1, with D tentatively TRBD1 (6 bases). Per germline, CDR1 SQVTM and CDR2 ANQGSEA. The CDR3 runs 13 residues. V lost 6 bases to trimming and J lost 0 bases, with 11 bases between them. CDR3 coding DNA: TGCAGCGTGATGGACAGCATGAACACTGAAGCTTTCTTT. Its protein product is CSVMDSMNTEAFF.

CDR3 amino acids: CASSREGTGRGNTIYF. In nucleotides, the CDR3 is TGTGCCAGCAGCAGAGAGGGGACAGGGAGGGGAAACACCATATATTTT. The chain combines TRBV7-2 with TRBJ1-3; 9 nucleotides line up with TRBD1. Germline V gives CDR1 SGHTA, CDR2 FQGNSA. V shed 5 bases and J 4 bases; nucleotides not matched to a gene: 9. This CDR3 spans 16 amino acids.

The J gene is TRBJ2-1, the V gene TRBV4-1; TRBD2 matches at 10 bases. Germline V gives CDR1 MGHRA, CDR2 YSYEKL. The trim removed 4 bases at V and 7 bases at J, leaving 13 bases unmatched. The CDR3 contains 17 residues. For the CDR3, the DNA is TGCGCCAGCAGCCCCGGTGGGGTAGCGGGAGGAAAGAATGAGCAGTTCTTC. Translation gives CASSPGGVAGGKNEQFF.

The chain is built from TRBV29-1 and TRBJ1-1; D ambiguous. The germline CDR1 and CDR2 sequences are SQVTM and ANQGSEA. Deletions cut 7 bases from V and 7 bases from J, with 13 bases between. The CDR3 consists of 11 residues. For the CDR3, the DNA is TGCAGCGCAAAAGCCAGTGTTGAAGCTTTCTTT. This sequence encodes CSAKASVEAFF. Based on the CDR3 plus reference TRBV29-1 and TRBJ1-1, the full variable domain is SAVISQKPSRDICQRGTSLTIQCQVDSQVTMMFWYRQQPGQSLTLIATANQGSEATYESGFVIDKFPISRPNLTFSTLTVSNMSPEDSSIYLCSAKASVEAFFGQGTRLTVV.

This clone has a single count. The genes are TRBV7-8 and TRBJ2-3; D is ambiguous. Germline-derived CDR1 and CDR2 are SGHVS and FQNEAQ. The CDR3 has 13 residues. V lost 10 bases and J lost 0, with 11 bases in between. The CDR3 region is CAIHKASTDTQYF. The CDR3 bases are TGTGCCATCCACAAAGCTAGCACAGATACGCAGTATTTT.

J is TRBJ1-1 and V is TRBV6-5; D is possibly TRBD1 (5 bases). Per germline, CDR1 MNHEY and CDR2 SVGAGI. The CDR3 has 12 amino acids. V was pared by 8 bases and J by 1 base, with 8 bases between. The CDR3 region has the DNA TGTGCCAGCGTTGGGGGGAACACTGAAGCTTTCTTT. Protein: CASVGGNTEAFF.

The rearrangement uses TRBV6-5 and TRBJ2-7, with TRBD1 matching over 10 bases. The germline V gene has CDR1 MNHEY and CDR2 SVGAGI. The CDR3 has 13 residues. With V trimmed by 5 bases and J by 7 bases, 5 bases remained unmatched. In DNA form, the CDR3 reads TGTGCCAGCAGTCATGGGACAGGGGTTGAGCAGTACGTC. Amino acids: CASSHGTGVEQYV.

The genes are TRBV2 and TRBJ2-7, with TRBD1 identical over 9 bases. J lost 3 bases, V lost 6 bases, and 3 bases had no gene match. Germline V gene lookup returns CDR1 SNHLY and CDR2 FYNNEI. This CDR3 contains 13 residues. The CDR3 here is CASRGTGNYEQYV. The CDR3 nucleotides are TGTGCCAGCAGGGGGACAGGGAACTACGAGCAGTACGTC.